Listed below are T cell receptor beta chains from one sample, sequenced in a study of shared clonotypes between healthy human individuals. Some clones are missing from TCRdb's copy, which holds only in-frame ones; the method was immunoSEQ multiplex PCR. This sample yields approximately 710,000 clones, of which less than 95% are seen a single time; 34% belongs to the top ten. The sequenced material came from memory CD8+ T cells from PBMCs. The receptor set was obtained from a man younger than 35 in good health. Some clones in this sample may be carry-over from other donors' samples. CDR3s include the opening cysteine and the closing phenylalanine or tryptophan. D genes are given only for firm matches. Size values are once, few and many counts, or a class for expanded clones, and some rows have none.

cdr3_aa: CASSVNTGELFF
cdr3_nt: TGTGCCAGCAGCGTCAACACCGGGGAGCTGTTTTTT
j_call: TRBJ2-2
v_call: TRBV5-6
d_call: NA
clone_size: NA

cdr3_aa: CATQMTGVPAKNIQYF
cdr3_nt: TGTGCCACCCAGATGACAGGGGTCCCTGCCAAAAACATTCAGTACTTC
j_call: TRBJ2-4
v_call: TRBV2
d_call: TRBD1
clone_size: NA

cdr3_aa: CATSSPIVGQGQNTGELFF
cdr3_nt: TGTGCCACCAGCAGCCCGATCGTGGGACAGGGGCAGAACACCGGGGAGCTGTTTTTT
j_call: TRBJ2-2
v_call: TRBV15
d_call: TRBD1
clone_size: medium-sized

cdr3_aa: CSAHGLAGKETQYF
cdr3_nt: TGCAGCGCCCACGGACTAGCGGGAAAAGAGACCCAGTACTTC
j_call: TRBJ2-5
v_call: TRBV29-1
d_call: TRBD2
clone_size: NA

cdr3_aa: CASSLLGSYNEQFF
cdr3_nt: TGTGCCAGCAGTCTATTAGGCTCCTACAATGAGCAGTTCTTC
j_call: TRBJ2-1
v_call: TRBV6-5
d_call: NA
clone_size: NA

cdr3_aa: CASSLVGDTQYF
cdr3_nt: TGTGCCAGCAGCTTAGTGGGGGATACGCAGTATTTT
j_call: TRBJ2-3
v_call: TRBV11-2
d_call: NA
clone_size: NA

cdr3_aa: CASSGLLNTGELFF
cdr3_nt: TGCGCCAGCTCGGGACTACTGAACACCGGGGAGCTGTTTTTT
j_call: TRBJ2-2
v_call: TRBV4-1
d_call: TRBD2
clone_size: NA

cdr3_aa: CASSAGLSGANVLTF
cdr3_nt: TGTGCCAGCAGCGCGGGCCTATCTGGGGCCAACGTCCTGACTTTC
j_call: TRBJ2-6
v_call: TRBV7-9
d_call: NA
clone_size: NA

cdr3_aa: CASSQASSGIGSYNEQFF
cdr3_nt: TGCGCCAGCAGCCAAGCAAGTTCCGGGATAGGGTCCTACAATGAGCAGTTCTTC
j_call: TRBJ2-1
v_call: TRBV4-1
d_call: NA
clone_size: NA

cdr3_aa: CASSQGVGGEQPQHF
cdr3_nt: TGCGCCAGCAGCCAAGGGGTAGGAGGGGAACAGCCCCAGCATTTT
j_call: TRBJ1-5
v_call: TRBV4-1
d_call: NA
clone_size: NA

cdr3_aa: CATSRSPGGFEGHNEQFF
cdr3_nt: TGTGCCACCAGCAGATCCCCCGGTGGCTTCGAGGGGCACAATGAGCAGTTCTTC
j_call: TRBJ2-1
v_call: TRBV15
d_call: NA
clone_size: NA

cdr3_aa: CASSSHTLLNEKLFF
cdr3_nt: TGTGCCAGCAGCTCACACACCCTCCTAAATGAAAAACTGTTTTTT
j_call: TRBJ1-4
v_call: TRBV7-2
d_call: NA
clone_size: NA

cdr3_aa: CASSSGTGGPRGANVLTF
cdr3_nt: TGTGCCAGCAGTTCCGGGACAGGGGGACCCCGGGGGGCCAACGTCCTGACTTTC
j_call: TRBJ2-6
v_call: TRBV13
d_call: TRBD1
clone_size: NA

cdr3_aa: CASRGAEVTGELFF
cdr3_nt: TGTGCCAGCAGGGGCGCGGAGGTCACCGGGGAGCTGTTTTTT
j_call: TRBJ2-2
v_call: TRBV28
d_call: NA
clone_size: NA

cdr3_aa: CASSIAGMGETQYF
cdr3_nt: TGTGCCAGTAGTATAGCAGGGATGGGGGAGACCCAGTACTTC
j_call: TRBJ2-5
v_call: TRBV19
d_call: NA
clone_size: once

cdr3_aa: CASRSGQGKFQYEQYF
cdr3_nt: TGCGCCAGCAGATCGGGACAGGGAAAATTTCAGTACGAGCAGTACTTC
j_call: TRBJ2-7
v_call: TRBV5-1
d_call: TRBD1
clone_size: NA

cdr3_aa: CAISESRGYEQYF
cdr3_nt: TGTGCCATCAGTGAATCCAGGGGGTACGAGCAGTACTTC
j_call: TRBJ2-7
v_call: TRBV10-3
d_call: TRBD1
clone_size: NA

cdr3_aa: CASSLVSTYEQYF
cdr3_nt: TGCGCCAGCAGCTTGGTCTCTACCTACGAGCAGTACTTC
j_call: TRBJ2-7
v_call: TRBV5-1
d_call: NA
clone_size: few

cdr3_aa: CASSLEGWSEQFF
cdr3_nt: TGCGCCAGCAGCTTGGAAGGGTGGAGTGAGCAGTTCTTC
j_call: TRBJ2-1
v_call: TRBV5-1
d_call: NA
clone_size: NA

cdr3_aa: CASRKGLAGVRTGELFF
cdr3_nt: TGTGCCAGCAGAAAGGGACTAGCGGGAGTTCGGACCGGGGAGCTGTTTTTT
j_call: TRBJ2-2
v_call: TRBV13
d_call: TRBD2
clone_size: once

cdr3_aa: CASRNSNWGATAENIQYF
cdr3_nt: TGTGCCAGTCGGAATAGTAATTGGGGGGCAACAGCAGAAAACATTCAGTACTTC
j_call: TRBJ2-4
v_call: TRBV19
d_call: NA
clone_size: NA

cdr3_aa: CASSLEARGGETQYF
cdr3_nt: TGTGCCAGCAGCTTAGAGGCCAGGGGTGGGGAGACCCAGTACTTC
j_call: TRBJ2-5
v_call: TRBV7-8
d_call: NA
clone_size: NA

cdr3_aa: CSGQGASGYTF
cdr3_nt: TGCAGCGGCCAGGGGGCCTCTGGCTACACCTTC
j_call: TRBJ1-2
v_call: TRBV29-1
d_call: TRBD1
clone_size: NA

cdr3_aa: CASSASGRALEQYF
cdr3_nt: TGTGCCAGCAGCGCCAGCGGGAGGGCCCTCGAGCAGTACTTC
j_call: TRBJ2-7
v_call: TRBV9
d_call: TRBD2
clone_size: NA

cdr3_aa: CASSQELATTNYGYTF
cdr3_nt: TGCGCCAGCAGCCAAGAATTGGCAACTACTAACTATGGCTACACCTTC
j_call: TRBJ1-2
v_call: TRBV4-3
d_call: NA
clone_size: NA

cdr3_aa: CASSLHRGYNEQFF
cdr3_nt: TGTGCCAGCAGCCTACATCGCGGATACAATGAGCAGTTCTTC
j_call: TRBJ2-1
v_call: TRBV11-2
d_call: NA
clone_size: NA

cdr3_aa: CASSVGRGSYNEQFF
cdr3_nt: TGTGCCAGCAGCGTAGGCAGAGGTTCCTACAATGAGCAGTTCTTC
j_call: TRBJ2-1
v_call: TRBV9
d_call: NA
clone_size: NA

cdr3_aa: CASSHGTGYNEQFF
cdr3_nt: TGCGCCAGCAGCCACGGGACTGGCTACAATGAGCAGTTCTTC
j_call: TRBJ2-1
v_call: TRBV4-1
d_call: NA
clone_size: NA

cdr3_aa: CASSISRTEAFF
cdr3_nt: TGTGCCAGTAGTATAAGTCGCACTGAAGCTTTCTTT
j_call: TRBJ1-1
v_call: TRBV19
d_call: NA
clone_size: few

cdr3_aa: CASSYHSRDHGELFF
cdr3_nt: TGTGCCAGCAGCTACCACAGCAGGGACCACGGGGAGCTGTTTTTT
j_call: TRBJ2-2
v_call: TRBV7-6
d_call: NA
clone_size: NA

cdr3_aa: CASSVAGRGTGELFF
cdr3_nt: TGTGCCAGCAGCGTAGCAGGGAGGGGCACCGGGGAGCTGTTTTTT
j_call: TRBJ2-2
v_call: TRBV9
d_call: TRBD2
clone_size: NA

cdr3_aa: CASIPLGNTEAFF
cdr3_nt: TGTGCCAGCATCCCTTTGGGTAACACTGAAGCTTTCTTT
j_call: TRBJ1-1
v_call: TRBV9
d_call: NA
clone_size: NA

cdr3_aa: CASSEYKGFAVYQETQYF
cdr3_nt: TGTGCCAGCAGTGAATATAAGGGATTTGCGGTGTACCAAGAGACCCAGTACTTC
j_call: TRBJ2-5
v_call: TRBV6-1
d_call: NA
clone_size: NA

cdr3_aa: CASSLGPSSYEQYF
cdr3_nt: TGTGCCAGCAGCTTAGGTCCCTCCTCCTACGAGCAGTACTTC
j_call: TRBJ2-7
v_call: TRBV7-3
d_call: NA
clone_size: NA

cdr3_aa: CASSQPTKGNYGYTF
cdr3_nt: TGCGCCAGCAGCCAACCTACCAAGGGGAACTATGGCTACACCTTC
j_call: TRBJ1-2
v_call: TRBV4-1
d_call: NA
clone_size: NA

cdr3_aa: CAIRIRQGSDSPLHF
cdr3_nt: TGTGCCATCAGGATAAGACAGGGGTCGGACTCACCCCTCCACTTT
j_call: TRBJ1-6
v_call: TRBV10-3
d_call: TRBD1
clone_size: NA

cdr3_aa: CASSIGSQGTYGYTF
cdr3_nt: TGTGCCAGTAGTATAGGATCGCAGGGGACCTATGGCTACACCTTC
j_call: TRBJ1-2
v_call: TRBV19
d_call: NA
clone_size: once

cdr3_aa: CASSYDRGSYEQYF
cdr3_nt: TGTGCCAGCAGTTACGACAGGGGCTCCTACGAGCAGTACTTC
j_call: TRBJ2-7
v_call: TRBV6-5
d_call: TRBD1
clone_size: NA

cdr3_aa: CSVEEQAGEGETQYF
cdr3_nt: TGCAGCGTTGAAGAACAGGCAGGGGAGGGGGAGACCCAGTACTTC
j_call: TRBJ2-5
v_call: TRBV29-1
d_call: NA
clone_size: NA

cdr3_aa: CASSLLGLAGVREETQYF
cdr3_nt: TGTGCCAGCAGTTTACTCGGACTAGCGGGAGTTCGGGAAGAGACCCAGTACTTC
j_call: TRBJ2-5
v_call: TRBV27
d_call: TRBD2
clone_size: NA

cdr3_aa: CASSLGRVEPQHF
cdr3_nt: TGTGCCAGCAGCTTGGGACGGGTAGAGCCCCAGCATTTT
j_call: TRBJ1-5
v_call: TRBV7-8
d_call: NA
clone_size: NA

cdr3_aa: CASNPPGEETQYF
cdr3_nt: TGTGCCAGCAATCCCCCGGGGGAAGAGACCCAGTACTTC
j_call: TRBJ2-5
v_call: TRBV2
d_call: NA
clone_size: NA

cdr3_aa: CASSLRGTDTQYF
cdr3_nt: TGTGCCAGTAGTCTTCGGGGCACAGATACGCAGTATTTT
j_call: TRBJ2-3
v_call: TRBV19
d_call: NA
clone_size: NA

cdr3_aa: CASSFSQGEVDTEAFF
cdr3_nt: TGTGCCAGCAGTTTCTCGCAGGGGGAAGTTGACACTGAAGCTTTCTTT
j_call: TRBJ1-1
v_call: TRBV28
d_call: TRBD1
clone_size: once

cdr3_aa: CASSLARVIPDTQYF
cdr3_nt: TGTGCCAGCAGCTTAGCGCGGGTAATCCCAGATACGCAGTATTTT
j_call: TRBJ2-3
v_call: TRBV7-9
d_call: NA
clone_size: NA

cdr3_aa: CASSLGGLGNQPQHF
cdr3_nt: TGTGCCAGCAGCTTAGGAGGTCTCGGCAATCAGCCCCAGCATTTT
j_call: TRBJ1-5
v_call: TRBV5-6
d_call: NA
clone_size: NA

cdr3_aa: CASHDRGHNYEQYF
cdr3_nt: TGTGCCAGCCATGACAGGGGACACAACTACGAGCAGTACTTC
j_call: TRBJ2-7
v_call: TRBV5-4
d_call: TRBD1
clone_size: NA

cdr3_aa: CASSPRGFYGYTF
cdr3_nt: TGTGCCAGCAGCCCCCGGGGGTTCTATGGCTACACCTTC
j_call: TRBJ1-2
v_call: TRBV27
d_call: NA
clone_size: NA

cdr3_aa: CASSEWASGETGNEQFF
cdr3_nt: TGTGCCAGCAGTGAATGGGCTAGCGGGGAAACGGGGAATGAGCAGTTCTTC
j_call: TRBJ2-1
v_call: TRBV6-1
d_call: TRBD2
clone_size: NA

cdr3_aa: CASSQDGGLKPLEQYF
cdr3_nt: TGTGCCAGCAGCCAAGACGGGGGACTAAAGCCCCTGGAGCAGTACTTC
j_call: TRBJ2-7
v_call: TRBV4-2
d_call: TRBD2
clone_size: NA

cdr3_aa: CASSLGRRDTIYF
cdr3_nt: TGCGCCAGCAGCTTGGGCCGTAGAGACACCATATATTTT
j_call: TRBJ1-3
v_call: TRBV5-1
d_call: NA
clone_size: NA

cdr3_aa: CASILNPAGGFFFGYTF
cdr3_nt: TGTGCCAGTATTCTAAACCCCGCGGGGGGCTTCTTCTTTGGCTACACCTTC
j_call: TRBJ1-2
v_call: TRBV19
d_call: NA
clone_size: once